These T cell receptor beta chains were read from a single sample in a study of OX40 agonist ivuxolimab in advanced cancers. The table came from immunoSEQ multiplex PCR; TCRdb's copy has only in-frame clones and leaves some out. The repertoire holds about 40,000 clones, with 88% as singletons. Source: CD4+ or CD8+ T cells sorted from blood, taken in a trial of the OX40 agonist ivuxolimab. The source of these receptors is an adult with an advanced solid tumor such as melanoma, head and neck, liver or kidney cancer. Both conserved end residues are part of each CDR3. A D gene is named only where the DNA matches it firmly. Clone size is shown for a subset of rows, as once, few, many or a class of expanded clone.

TRBJ1-1 - TRBV28 - CASTPGGWTEAFF TGTGCCAGCACCCCTGGTGGTTGGACTGAAGCTTTCTTT
TRBJ2-1 - TRBV28 - CASSSGYEQFF -
TRBJ2-7 - TRBV6-5 TRBD2 CASSSGLAGLDEQYF TGTGCCAGCAGTTCCGGACTAGCGGGGCTTGACGAGCAGTACTTC
TRBJ1-5 - TRBV4-1 - CASSQDRTANQPQHF TGCGCCAGCAGCCAAGATAGGACTGCCAATCAGCCCCAGCATTTT
TRBJ2-2 - TRBV4-1 - CASSQDERAPVLASGELFF TGCGCCAGCAGCCAAGATGAACGGGCGCCGGTTCTAGCCTCCGGGGAGCTGTTTTTT
TRBJ2-1 - TRBV9 - CASSVGFGYGVDEQFF TGTGCCAGCAGCGTAGGGTTTGGGTATGGGGTTGATGAGCAGTTCTTC
TRBJ2-1 - TRBV7-9 TRBD2 CASTGLAGGKEQFF TGTGCCAGCACTGGACTAGCGGGAGGAAAAGAGCAGTTCTTC
TRBJ2-7 once TRBV28 - CASSLGADYEQYF TGTGCCAGCAGTTTGGGCGCCGACTACGAGCAGTACTTC
TRBJ2-7 - TRBV4-1 TRBD2 CASSFSSGTYEQYF TGCGCCAGCAGCTTTTCTAGCGGGACCTACGAGCAGTACTTC
TRBJ2-7 - TRBV10-3 - CAISEGGGHEQYF TGTGCCATCAGTGAGGGGGGGGGCCACGAGCAGTACTTC
TRBJ2-1 - TRBV7-9 - CASSYNRPQFF TGTGCCAGCAGCTATAATCGCCCGCAGTTCTTC
TRBJ1-1 - TRBV29-1 - CSAGTSEAFF TGCAGCGCTGGGACATCCGAAGCTTTCTTT
TRBJ2-7 few TRBV6-4 - CASSDALSYEQYF TGTGCCAGCAGTGATGCCCTCTCCTACGAGCAGTACTTC
TRBJ2-3 - TRBV7-9 TRBD2 CASSLFPAGGDTQYF TGTGCCAGCAGCTTATTCCCAGCGGGAGGAGATACGCAGTATTTT
TRBJ2-7 - TRBV7-6 TRBD2 CASSPRASGGPYEQYF TGTGCCAGCAGCCCGAGGGCTAGCGGAGGCCCTTACGAGCAGTACTTC
TRBJ1-1 - TRBV19 - CASIQGGAEAFF TGTGCCAGCATACAGGGAGGGGCTGAAGCTTTCTTT
TRBJ1-4 once TRBV27 TRBD1 CASSPHRGINEKLFF TGTGCCAGCAGTCCCCACAGGGGGATAAATGAAAAACTGTTTTTT
TRBJ1-4 - TRBV27 - CASSLRFFRGTNEKLFF TGTGCCAGCAGTTTAAGATTCTTTCGGGGAACTAATGAAAAACTGTTTTTT
TRBJ2-7 once TRBV5-1 - CASSPQAGQLRHEQYF TGCGCCAGCAGCCCTCAAGCGGGCCAACTTCGACACGAGCAGTACTTC
TRBJ2-1 - TRBV19 - CASSFTGVNNEQFF TGTGCCAGTAGTTTTACGGGAGTGAACAATGAGCAGTTCTTC
TRBJ1-5 - TRBV27 - CASSSSLGNQPQHF TGTGCCAGCAGTTCGTCCTTGGGCAATCAGCCCCAGCATTTT
TRBJ2-1 once TRBV5-5 TRBD1 CASSIWTGSSYNEQFF TGTGCCAGCAGCATCTGGACAGGGAGCTCCTACAATGAGCAGTTCTTC
TRBJ2-3 - TRBV7-3 TRBD2 CASSLTEGLAGDTQYF TGTGCCAGCAGCTTAACGGAGGGACTAGCGGGAGATACGCAGTATTTT
TRBJ2-2 - TRBV29-1 - CSAKGVPGELFF TGCAGCGCCAAAGGGGTGCCCGGGGAGCTGTTTTTT
TRBJ2-7 few TRBV6-1 TRBD2 CATGRGTEQYF TGTGCCACGGGGAGGGGTACCGAGCAGTACTTC
TRBJ1-1 - TRBV18 - CASSPQGLGTEAFF TGTGCCAGCTCACCGCAGGGGCTTGGGACTGAAGCTTTCTTT
TRBJ2-1 - TRBV19 - CASAGPVSYNEQFF TGTGCCTCTGCCGGACCCGTCTCCTACAATGAGCAGTTCTTC
TRBJ2-7 - TRBV4-1 - CASSRILNEGYEQYF TGCGCCAGCAGCCGAATTTTGAATGAGGGCTACGAGCAGTACTTC
TRBJ2-2 few TRBV19 TRBD1 CAVDRAGELFF TGTGCCGTGGACAGGGCTGGGGAGCTGTTTTTT
TRBJ2-5 - TRBV9 - CASSVGETSQETQYF TGTGCCAGCAGCGTAGGAGAGACTTCCCAAGAGACCCAGTACTTC
TRBJ2-2 - TRBV7-8 - CASSLGRQTNTGELFF TGTGCCAGCAGCTTAGGTCGGCAAACGAACACCGGGGAGCTGTTTTTT
TRBJ2-3 once TRBV2 TRBD1 CASRGQGTDTQYF TGTGCCAGCAGGGGACAGGGAACAGATACGCAGTATTTT
TRBJ2-7 - TRBV13 - CASSDTGSEQYF TGTGCCAGCAGCGATACAGGGTCCGAGCAGTACTTC
TRBJ1-3 - TRBV28 - CASSWEGNTIYF TGTGCCAGCAGTTGGGAGGGAAACACCATATATTTT
TRBJ2-5 - TRBV4-1 - CASSQDSGSEETQYF TGCGCCAGCAGCCAAGATTCCGGCAGTGAAGAGACCCAGTACTTC
TRBJ2-3 - TRBV11-2 - CASSLDGYTDTQYF TGTGCCAGCAGCTTAGACGGTTACACAGATACGCAGTATTTT
TRBJ2-4 many TRBV10-2 - CASSPSLGQAENIQYF TGCGCCAGCAGCCCCTCACTAGGCCAGGCGGAAAACATTCAGTACTTC
TRBJ2-3 - TRBV7-3 TRBD1 CASSRTGGAADTQYF TGTGCCAGCAGCAGAACAGGGGGTGCGGCAGATACGCAGTATTTT
TRBJ2-5 - TRBV4-1 TRBD2 CASSQDPSGRSQETQYF TGCGCCAGCAGCCAAGACCCTAGCGGGAGGTCTCAAGAGACCCAGTACTTC
TRBJ1-2 - TRBV28 - CASSFRGDDGYTF TGTGCCAGCAGTTTTCGGGGGGATGATGGCTACACCTTC
TRBJ2-7 - TRBV5-5 - CASSFVGYEQYF TGTGCCAGCAGCTTCGTAGGGTACGAGCAGTACTTC